Listed below are T cell receptor beta chains from one sample, sequenced in a study of human T cells and chemical hapten exposure. TCRdb re-called the RACE reads through MiXCR, storing one row per CDR3 protein. The repertoire consists of around 50,000 distinct CDR3 sequences, with around 9% occurring once and the leading ten covering roughly 4.1%. The source material was whole blood, sampled in connection with sensitization to the hapten diphenylcyclopropenone (DPC). These receptors originate from a woman between 45 and 65 years old with alopecia areata. Some clones in this sample may be carry-over from other donors' samples. Both conserved end residues are part of each CDR3. A D gene is named only where the DNA matches it firmly. Where a row states a size, it is once, few, many or the class of an expanded clone; other rows omit it.

many TRBJ2-3 15 TRBV5-4 TRBD2 CASSAGLAGAGTQYF TGTGCCAGCAGCGCGGGACTAGCGGGAGCTGGTACGCAGTATTTT
many TRBJ1-1 13 TRBV7-9 - CASSAILGAEAFF TGTGCCAGCAGCGCTATACTCGGGGCTGAAGCTTTCTTT
few TRBJ2-7 13 TRBV12-3/TRBV12-4 - CASSPTVVYEQYF TGTGCCAGCAGTCCGACGGTTGTGTACGAGCAGTACTTC
many TRBJ2-7 15 TRBV10-3 - CAISEIVGRRYEQYF TGTGCCATCAGTGAGATAGTTGGCCGACGCTACGAGCAGTACTTC
many TRBJ1-4 17 TRBV6-6 - CASSYSMGGTSTEKLFF TGTGCCAGCAGTTACTCGATGGGAGGGACGAGCACGGAAAAACTGTTTTTT
- TRBJ1-1 13 TRBV30 - CAWSVQGGGRSFF TGTGCCTGGAGTGTACAGGGTGGGGGTCGGTCCTTCTTT
- TRBJ2-7 14 TRBV9 - CASSVDVNSYEQYF TGTGCCAGCAGCGTAGATGTCAATTCCTACGAGCAGTACTTC
few TRBJ2-2 13 TRBV27 - CASTQGRSGELFF TGTGCCAGCACCCAGGGACGCTCCGGGGAGCTGTTTTTT
many TRBJ2-7 11 TRBV11-2 - CASSLANEQYF TGTGCCAGCAGCTTAGCGAATGAGCAGTACTTC
- TRBJ1-1 15 TRBV6-5 - CASSYGRRGRTEAFF TGTGCCAGCAGTTATGGGAGGCGGGGGCGCACTGAAGCTTTCTTT
many TRBJ1-2 12 TRBV6-2/TRBV6-3 - CASSFEGNGYTF TGTGCCAGCAGTTTCGAGGGGAATGGCTACACCTTC
- TRBJ1-2 17 TRBV11-1 - CASSCPLLVQGNYGYTF TGTGCCAGCAGCTGCCCGTTGTTGGTCCAGGGGAACTATGGCTACACCTTC
many TRBJ2-1 14 TRBV4-3 - CASSQDIGHNEQFF TGCGCCAGCAGCCAAGATATAGGCCACAATGAGCAGTTCTTC
many TRBJ1-2 13 TRBV6-5 - CASSHRDGYGYTF TGTGCCAGCAGTCACAGGGATGGCTATGGCTACACCTTC
many TRBJ1-1 13 TRBV6-4 TRBD1 CASSDTGTAEAFF TGTGCCAGCAGTGACACCGGGACAGCTGAAGCTTTCTTT
many TRBJ2-2 17 TRBV7-8 TRBD2 CASSSNIAGVKTGELFF TGTGCCAGCAGCTCGAACATAGCGGGAGTCAAGACCGGGGAGCTGTTTTTT
many TRBJ1-1 12 TRBV11-2 TRBD1 CASRRTGGEAFF TGTGCCAGCAGACGGACAGGGGGCGAGGCTTTCTTT
many TRBJ2-3 16 TRBV20-1 - CSARDSEGSETDTQYF TGCAGTGCTAGAGATTCGGAGGGGAGTGAAACAGATACGCAGTATTTT
many TRBJ1-5 14 TRBV12-3/TRBV12-4 - CASSRGDGNQPQHF TGTGCCAGCAGTCGGGGGGACGGAAATCAGCCCCAGCATTTT
many TRBJ1-2 13 TRBV24-1 TRBD1 CATSDGGGNGYTF TGTGCCACCAGTGATGGAGGGGGCAACGGCTACACCTTC
few TRBJ2-3 14 TRBV7-2 - CASSLDSLIGTQYF TGTGCCAGCAGCTTAGACAGCCTCATTGGTACGCAGTATTTT
large TRBJ1-2 11 TRBV29-1 - CSVDRSGGYTF TGCAGCGTTGATCGGTCAGGTGGCTACACCTTC
- TRBJ2-7 11 TRBV29-1 - CSVAKSYEQYF TGCAGCGTAGCTAAATCCTACGAGCAGTACTTC
- TRBJ2-3 12 TRBV2 - CASSEAGRRRNF TGTGCCAGCAGTGAAGCGGGAAGGCGCCGGAATTTT
many TRBJ2-7 15 TRBV20-1 TRBD2 CSARHQTSGLREQYF TGCAGTGCTAGGCACCAGACTAGCGGACTGCGGGAGCAGTACTTC
many TRBJ2-1 15 TRBV6-5 TRBD1 CASSRDRGPYNEQFF TGTGCCAGCAGCCGCGACAGGGGCCCCTACAATGAGCAGTTCTTC
many TRBJ2-7 11 TRBV2 - CASKEYYEQYF TGTGCCAGCAAGGAATATTACGAGCAGTACTTC
- TRBJ2-5 13 TRBV12-3/TRBV12-4 TRBD2 CASHSGKMETQYF TGTGCCAGTCACAGCGGGAAAATGGAGACCCAGTACTTC
- TRBJ2-4 15 TRBV20-1 - CSAISPGIAKNIQYF TGCAGTGCCATCTCGCCAGGTATAGCCAAAAACATTCAGTACTTC
many TRBJ1-5 16 TRBV6-5 TRBD1 CASKRDGQGYNQPQHF TGTGCCAGCAAACGGGATGGACAGGGTTACAATCAGCCCCAGCATTTT
- TRBJ1-5 17 TRBV7-8 - CASSLGNTRTGNQPQHF TGTGCCAGCAGCTTAGGAAACACCCGCACAGGGAATCAGCCCCAGCATTTT
many TRBJ2-7 14 TRBV20-1 - CSARVSGGPYEQYF TGCAGTGCTAGAGTATCGGGGGGCCCCTACGAGCAGTACTTC
- TRBJ1-1 12 TRBV29-1 - CTTLGAGDQAFF TGCACTACCCTTGGAGCAGGGGACCAGGCTTTCTTT
many TRBJ2-1 11 TRBV29-1 TRBD2 CSTGLVTEQFF TGCAGCACTGGACTAGTAACTGAGCAGTTCTTC
few TRBJ1-2 14 TRBV10-3 - CAIRGVAENYGYTF TGTGCCATCCGGGGAGTAGCTGAGAACTATGGCTACACCTTC
many TRBJ2-7 17 TRBV7-8 - CASSLGTGGRPPYEQYF TGTGCCAGCAGCTTGGGAACTGGGGGTAGGCCGCCCTACGAGCAGTACTTC
few TRBJ2-2 14 TRBV12-5 - CASGLVSTTGELFF TGTGCTAGTGGACTAGTGTCCACCACCGGGGAGCTGTTTTTT
once TRBJ1-5 14 TRBV5-5 - CASSLVSLKQPQHF TGTGCCAGCAGCTTGGTCAGTCTCAAACAGCCCCAGCATTTT
- TRBJ2-5 14 TRBV5-5 - CASSRRGQEETQYF TGTGCCAGCAGCCGAAGAGGACAAGAAGAGACCCAGTACTTC
many TRBJ2-7 12 TRBV7-6 - CASSLAGDEQYF TGTGCCAGCAGCTTAGCAGGGGACGAGCAGTACTTC
many TRBJ2-5 14 TRBV18 - CASSPLADEETQYF TGTGCCAGCTCACCCCTGGCAGACGAAGAGACCCAGTACTTC
- TRBJ1-1 14 TRBV20-1 - CSARDSGPDTEAFF TGCAGTGCTAGAGATTCAGGGCCGGACACTGAAGCTTTCTTT
many TRBJ1-2 15 TRBV7-8 TRBD1 CASSSTDRANYGYTF TGTGCCAGCAGTTCCACGGACAGGGCTAACTATGGCTACACCTTC
- TRBJ2-7 14 TRBV5-1 - CASSNGQGSYEQYF TGCGCCAGCAGCAACGGTCAGGGCTCCTACGAGCAGTACTTC
few TRBJ2-1 19 TRBV5-3 - CARSLPGTEERSSYNEQFF TGTGCCAGAAGCTTGCCGGGGACGGAAGAGCGGAGCTCCTACAATGAGCAGTTCTTC